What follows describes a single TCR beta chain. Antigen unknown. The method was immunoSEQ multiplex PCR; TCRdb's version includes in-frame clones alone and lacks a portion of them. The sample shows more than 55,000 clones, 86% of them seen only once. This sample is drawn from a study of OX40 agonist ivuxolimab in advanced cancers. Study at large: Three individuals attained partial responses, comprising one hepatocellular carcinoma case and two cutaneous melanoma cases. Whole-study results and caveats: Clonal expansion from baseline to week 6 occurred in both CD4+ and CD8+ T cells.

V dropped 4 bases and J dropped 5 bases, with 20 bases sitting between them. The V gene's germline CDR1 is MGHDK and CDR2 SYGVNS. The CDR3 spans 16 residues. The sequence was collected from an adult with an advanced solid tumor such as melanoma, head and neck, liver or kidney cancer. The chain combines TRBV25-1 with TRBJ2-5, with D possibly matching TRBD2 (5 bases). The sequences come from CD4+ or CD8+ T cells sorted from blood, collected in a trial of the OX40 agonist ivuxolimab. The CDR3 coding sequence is TGTGCCAGCAGTGGGCATTTGGCGGGTTTAGGGGAGACCCAGTACTTC. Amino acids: CASSGHLAGLGETQYF.